The sequence of this T cell receptor (beta chain) was determined in a study of cytomegalovirus exposure and HLA in healthy donors. PCR was performed using 60 Vbeta and 13 Jbeta primers. Sequencing used immunoSEQ multiplex PCR; TCRdb keeps in-frame clones, though not all of them. The sample carries 58,000 or so clones, 75% recorded once. The TCR comes from a woman aged 40 to 55 in good health and CMV-seropositive. Specimen: PBMCs.

CDR3: CASSLAADFQETQYF. The CDR3 DNA reads as TGCGCCAGCAGCTTGGCGGCAGACTTTCAAGAGACCCAGTACTTC. The chain couples TRBV5-1 to TRBJ2-5; D is undetermined. Per the germline V gene, CDR1 is SGHRS and CDR2 is YFSETQ. V was cut by 0 bases and J by 2 bases, with 11 bases left in between. The CDR3 has 15 amino acids. The full variable domain, completed using reference TRBV5-1 and TRBJ2-5, is KAGVTQTPRYLIKTRGQQVTLSCSPISGHRSVSWYQQTPGQGLQFLFEYFSETQRNKGNFPGRFSGRQFSNSRSEMNVSTLELGDSALYLCASSLAADFQETQYFGPGTRLLVL.